This section outlines one T cell receptor beta chain sequence together with its context. These data originate in a study of blood T cell repertoires in COVID-19. Turning to the study itself: COVID-19 samples from acute and convalescent phases originated in the United States, Italy and Spain.

Produced via immunoSEQ multiplex PCR; TCRdb's table is partial and in-frame only. The table records around 270,000 clones, over 75% of them present only once. Germline assignment: CDR1 LNHDA and CDR2 SQIVND (reference sequence). The CDR3 spans 19 residues. V lost 6 bases, J lost 1 base, and 13 bases stayed unmatched. This chain connects TRBV19 to TRBJ1-5; 12 bases align to TRBD1. The sample comprised peripheral blood. The TCR sequence derives from a human donor with COVID-19, enrolled during active disease. The donor label of this sample is uncertain. CDR3 bases: TGTGCCAGTAGAACCGGTCGGGGACAGGGGGCTATGAGCAATCAGCCCCAGCATTTT. As protein: CASRTGRGQGAMSNQPQHF.